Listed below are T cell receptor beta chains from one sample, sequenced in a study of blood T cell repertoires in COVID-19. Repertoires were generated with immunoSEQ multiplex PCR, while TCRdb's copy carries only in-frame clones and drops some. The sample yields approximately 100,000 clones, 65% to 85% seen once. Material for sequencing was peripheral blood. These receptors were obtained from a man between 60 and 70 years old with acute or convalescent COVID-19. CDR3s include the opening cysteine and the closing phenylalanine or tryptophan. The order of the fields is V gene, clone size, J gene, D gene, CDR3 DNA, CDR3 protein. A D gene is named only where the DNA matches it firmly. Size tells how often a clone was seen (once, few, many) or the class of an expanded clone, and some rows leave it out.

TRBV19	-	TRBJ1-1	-	TGTGCCAGTAGTGTCCAGGCACTGAACACTGAAGCTTTCTTT	CASSVQALNTEAFF
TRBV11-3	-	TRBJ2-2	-	TGTGCCAGCAGCTTAGGAGACAGGAGCACCGGGGAGCTGTTTTTT	CASSLGDRSTGELFF
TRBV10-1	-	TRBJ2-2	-	TGCGCCAGCAGCCAGGGATCCGGGGAGCTGTTTTTT	CASSQGSGELFF
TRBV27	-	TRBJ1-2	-	TGTGCCAGCAGTCGCACAGGCAGTACGCCTGGCTACACCTTC	CASSRTGSTPGYTF
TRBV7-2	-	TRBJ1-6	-	TGTGCCAGCAGCTTAAGAAGGGGTAATTCACCCCTCCACTTT	CASSLRRGNSPLHF
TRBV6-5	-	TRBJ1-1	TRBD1	TGTGCCTGCCACAGGGGGCTGAACACTGAAGCTTTCTTT	CACHRGLNTEAFF
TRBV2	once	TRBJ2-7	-	TGTGCCAGCAGTGAACAGGCGACACGAATCTACGAGCAGTACTTC	CASSEQATRIYEQYF
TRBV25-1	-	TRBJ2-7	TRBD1	TGTGCCAGCAGTGAACGACAGGGGGACGAGCAGTACTTC	CASSERQGDEQYF
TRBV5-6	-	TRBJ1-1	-	TGTGCCAGCAGCTTCGAGGGACTGAGTACTGAAGCTTTCTTT	CASSFEGLSTEAFF
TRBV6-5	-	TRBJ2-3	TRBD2	TGTGCAGTTAGCGGGGGGGCCAATACGCAGTATTTT	CAVSGGANTQYF
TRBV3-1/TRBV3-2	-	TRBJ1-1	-	TGTGCCAGCAGCCTTATCGGCACTGAAGCTTTCTTT	CASSLIGTEAFF
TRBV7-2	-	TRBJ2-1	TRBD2	TGTGCCAGCAGCTTAGGGTCCGGGGGGGGCCTCAATGAGCAGTTCTTC	CASSLGSGGGLNEQFF
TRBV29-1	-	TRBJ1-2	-	TGCAGCGCCGACGAGGATGGCTACACCTTC	CSADEDGYTF
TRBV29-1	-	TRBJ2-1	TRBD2	TGCAGCGTCGCCCAACTAGCGGGGGGCCCGGGGGGTGAGCAGTTCTTC	CSVAQLAGGPGGEQFF
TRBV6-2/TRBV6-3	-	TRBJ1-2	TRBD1	TGTGCCAGCAGTTTAGGGGGCGTCGGCTATGGCTACACCTTC	CASSLGGVGYGYTF
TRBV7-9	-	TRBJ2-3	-	TGTGCCAGCAGCTACCAGGGGATGGATACGCAGTATTTT	CASSYQGMDTQYF
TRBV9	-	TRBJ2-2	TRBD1	TGTGCCAGCAGCACAAGGGACAGGGCGAGTAGGGCCGGGGAGCTGTTTTTT	CASSTRDRASRAGELFF
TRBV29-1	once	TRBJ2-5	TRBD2	TGCAGCGTTGAATGGACGGATAGCGGGTTACAAGAGACCCAGTACTTC	CSVEWTDSGLQETQYF
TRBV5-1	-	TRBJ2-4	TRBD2	TGCGCCAGCAGCTTGATGGCTAGCGGGGGAAAGGGGTACTTC	CASSLMASGGKGYF
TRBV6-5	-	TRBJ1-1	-	TGTGCCAGCAGTTTGGACAGGAACACTGAAGCTTTCTTT	CASSLDRNTEAFF
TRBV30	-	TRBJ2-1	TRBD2	TGTGCCTGGGCCCAGATAGCGGGGGGGCCCAATGAGCAGTTCTTC	CAWAQIAGGPNEQFF
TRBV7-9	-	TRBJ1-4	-	TGTGCCAGCAGCTTAGCGCCCCCTACCAGGGTTGGCGAAAAACTGTTTTTT	CASSLAPPTRVGEKLFF